One and the same sample provided the 6 T cell receptor beta chains below, sequenced in a study of T cells in Graves' hyperthyroidism and ophthalmopathy. The CDR3 regions of TCR beta were amplified from RNA transcripts. Researchers ran a first-round RT-PCR on the TCR CDR3 using the HTBI primer set. TCRdb re-derived calls from the multiplex PCR reads in MiXCR, one entry per CDR3 protein. In the table there are about 640,000 distinct CDR3 sequences, 40% to 55% of which are singletons. Sequencing was performed on peripheral blood or thyroid tissue (not recorded which). These TCRs come from an adult man with Graves' disease, either hyperthyroidism or ophthalmopathy (not recorded which).

As DNA, the CDR3 is TGTGCCATCAACAGGGACGGAAAACTGTTTTTT. Residues: CAINRDGKLFF. The genes are TRBV10-3 and TRBJ1-4, with D perhaps TRBD1 (6 bases). The CDR3 loop spans 11 amino acids. Germline loops: CDR1 ENHRY, CDR2 SYGVKD. Trimming removed 7 bases from V and 10 bases from J, with 10 bases in between.

This clonotype was observed a handful of times. The J gene is TRBJ2-7, the V gene TRBV5-1; D is unresolved. The V end was cut by 1 base, the J end by 2 bases, with 10 bases between. Germline CDR1 is SGHRS and CDR2 is YFSETQ. This CDR3 spans 14 amino acids. CDR3 coding DNA: TGCGCCAGCAGCTTGCCGACGGATACCTACGAGCAGTACTTC. It encodes CASSLPTDTYEQYF.

This clonotype appeared many times. The genes are TRBV7-9 and TRBJ1-1; no reliable D call. The CDR3 extends over 12 amino acids. V shed 8 bases and J shed 2 bases, with 9 bases lying between them. CDR1 SEHNR and CDR2 FQNEAQ come from the germline V gene (reference sequence). In DNA, the CDR3 is TGTGCCAGCGTGGCCTTAAACACTGAAGCTTTCTTT. Its translation is CASVALNTEAFF.

The chain employs TRBV7-3 and TRBJ1-2, with a possible D match to TRBD1 (6 bases). CDR1 is SGHTA and CDR2 is FQGTGA in the germline V gene. This CDR3 contains 15 residues. Deletions cut 0 bases from V and 6 bases from J, with 14 bases between. CDR3 DNA: TGTGCCAGCAGCTTAACGGGGGAAACAGGGCATGGCTACACCTTC. Translating it yields CASSLTGETGHGYTF. The entire variable domain, with the rest obtained from reference TRBV7-3 and TRBJ1-2, is as follows: GAGVSQTPSNKVTEKGKYVELRCDPISGHTALYWYRQSLGQGPEFLIYFQGTGAADDSGLPNDRFFAVRPEGSVSTLKIQRTERGDSAVYLCASSLTGETGHGYTFGSGTRLTVV.

The gene calls are TRBV20-1 and TRBJ1-6; 10 nucleotides agree with TRBD1. Germline assignment: CDR1 DFQATT and CDR2 SNEGSKA (reference sequence). V trimming: 0 bases; J trimming: 7 bases; junction bases outside the gene matches: 9. This CDR3 contains 17 residues. This chain's CDR3 is CSAREGADRGPNSPLHF. The DNA of the CDR3 is TGCAGTGCTAGAGAGGGGGCTGACAGGGGGCCCAATTCACCCCTCCACTTT.

The rearrangement links TRBV10-3 to TRBJ1-5; D unclear. The V end lost 7 bases, the J end lost 7 bases, and 8 bases lay between the germline ends. The germline V gene has CDR1 ENHRY and CDR2 SYGVKD. CDR3 length: 11 amino acids. The CDR3 nucleotides are TGTGCCATCAAGGTGGGCCAGCCCCAGCATTTT. The encoded protein is CAIKVGQPQHF.